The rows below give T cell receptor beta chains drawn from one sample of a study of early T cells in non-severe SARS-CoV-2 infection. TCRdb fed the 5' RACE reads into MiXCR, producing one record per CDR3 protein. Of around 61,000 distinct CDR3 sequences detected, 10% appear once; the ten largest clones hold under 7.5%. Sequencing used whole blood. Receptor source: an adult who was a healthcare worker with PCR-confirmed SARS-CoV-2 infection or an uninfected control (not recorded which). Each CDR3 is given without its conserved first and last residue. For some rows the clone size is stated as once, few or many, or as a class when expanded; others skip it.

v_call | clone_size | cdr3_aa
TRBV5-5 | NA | ASSLEQGGTYEQY
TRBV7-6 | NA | ASSSQRTNTGELF
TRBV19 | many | ASRLRNRASTDTQY
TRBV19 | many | ASSMGSFYGYT
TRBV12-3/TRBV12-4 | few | ASSLLAGGGDTQY
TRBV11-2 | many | ASSYRTSGYEQY
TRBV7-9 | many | ASSLLSGYDEQY
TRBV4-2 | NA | ASSQVTTGVGDEQY
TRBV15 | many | ATSRNRGGEQY
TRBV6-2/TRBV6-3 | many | ASSYFSEDEQF
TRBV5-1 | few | ASSWERGSYEQY